The 26 T cell receptor beta chains below were found in one sample sequenced in a study of T cell clones after liver transplantation. Sequencing was performed with immunoSEQ multiplex PCR; in TCRdb, only in-frame clones are kept and a portion is missing. The sample yields about 51,000 clones, 85% to 90% seen once. The sample here was CD8+ T cells from blood, taken 12 months after liver transplant. The origin of the receptors is a human patient who received a liver transplant. Some T cells may trace back to the graft donor.

The CDR3 DNA is TGTGCCAGCAGTTCCGGGACTCCGACGTTCAATGAGCAGTTCTTC. Translated: CASSSGTPTFNEQFF. The V and J genes are TRBV27 and TRBJ2-1, with a tentative D call TRBD2 (6 bases). The ends were cut back, 4 bases at V and 6 bases at J, with 16 bases in the middle. Germline loops: CDR1 MNHEY, CDR2 SMNVEV (reference sequence). This CDR3 has 15 residues.

V and J are TRBV2 and TRBJ2-7, with D possibly being TRBD1 (5 bases). Germline CDR1 reads SNHLY; CDR2 reads FYNNEI. V lost 5 bases to trimming and J lost 2 bases, with 16 bases between them. The CDR3 runs 15 residues. CDR3 residues: CASSPIDSAPYEQYF. As DNA, the CDR3 is TGTGCCAGCAGTCCAATTGACAGCGCACCCTACGAGCAGTACTTC.

The J gene is TRBJ1-2, the V gene TRBV30, with 7 bases aligning to TRBD1. The length of the CDR3 is 15 residues. The V and J ends lost 2 bases and 3 bases, in that order; junction bases with no gene match: 9. Germline V gives CDR1 GTSNPN, CDR2 SVGIG (reference sequence). The CDR3, as DNA: TGTGCCTGGAGTACGACAGGGATGTGGGACTATGGCTACACCTTC. The encoded protein is CAWSTTGMWDYGYTF.

The chain couples TRBV7-2 to TRBJ2-7, with D possibly being TRBD2 (6 bases). CDR3 length: 15 amino acids. The germline gives CDR1 SGHTA, CDR2 FQGNSA. V dropped 5 bases and J dropped 6 bases, with 20 bases sitting between them. The CDR3 here is CASSQRDSAALEQYF. The CDR3 DNA follows: TGTGCCAGCAGCCAGAGGGACTCCGCGGCGCTCGAGCAGTACTTC.

A single count supports this clone. The V and J genes are TRBV9 and TRBJ2-3; TRBD2 agrees at 13 bases. Germline trimming cut 3 bases from V and 0 bases from J; bases unmatched to any gene: 1. Germline values: CDR1 SGDLS, CDR2 YYNGEE. The CDR3 spans 16 residues. DNA for the CDR3: TGTGCCAGCAGCGCGACTAGCGGGAGGAGCACAGATACGCAGTATTTT. This codes for CASSATSGRSTDTQYF.

This chain links TRBV28 with TRBJ2-7; 9 bases fit TRBD1. CDR3 length: 14 amino acids. Germline V lookup: CDR1 MDHEN, CDR2 SYDVKM. J gave up 4 bases and V 3 bases, and 4 bases lay outside the gene matches. In DNA form, the CDR3 reads TGTGCCAGCAGTTTGACAGGGGGAGTATACGAGCAGTACTTC. It translates to CASSLTGGVYEQYF.

This chain joins TRBV7-6 and TRBJ2-7, with D possibly called TRBD1 or TRBD2 (5 bases each). Trimming stripped 5 bases from V and 1 base from J, with 15 bases between. The CDR3 covers 15 residues. Germline V gene lookup returns CDR1 SGHVS and CDR2 FNYEAQ. The CDR3 loop reads CASSPPGARSYEQYF. DNA of the CDR3: TGTGCCAGCAGCCCCCCCGGGGCGCGGTCCTACGAGCAGTACTTC.

CDR3: CASSPGLAGGEEQFF. CDR3 coding DNA: TGTGCCAGCAGTCCTGGACTGGCCGGTGGGGAAGAGCAGTTCTTC. The chain is built from TRBV7-9 and TRBJ2-1; D is perhaps TRBD2 (5 bases). V lost 6 bases to trimming and J lost 10 bases, with 22 bases between them. Germline V gives CDR1 SEHNR, CDR2 FQNEAQ (reference sequence). This CDR3 comprises 15 residues.

The V gene is TRBV9, the J gene TRBJ1-3; D not certain. CDR3 length equals 16 residues. The germline V and J ends were trimmed by 4 bases and 4 bases, with 18 bases remaining between them. The V gene's germline CDR1 is SGDLS and CDR2 YYNGEE. This chain's CDR3 is CASSSYFGSEGNTIYF. The CDR3 DNA sequence: TGTGCCAGCAGCTCGTACTTCGGGTCGGAGGGAAACACCATATATTTT.

This clone was seen more than once but under ten times. The genes are TRBV10-3 and TRBJ2-1, with 12 positions matching TRBD2. Looked up from germline, CDR1 is ENHRY and CDR2 is SYGVKD. The V gene end was trimmed by 2 bases and the J gene end by 8 bases; junction bases not matched to a gene: 4. The CDR3 has 15 residues. CDR3 DNA: TGTGCCATCAGTGAGAGCCCTAGCGGGAGGGATGAGCAGTTCTTC. Protein: CAISESPSGRDEQFF.

The V call is TRBV7-2, the J call TRBJ2-1, with TRBD2 matching 7 bases. There are 14 residues in the CDR3. The germline V gene has CDR1 SGHTA and CDR2 FQGNSA. V lost 8 bases, J lost 0 bases, and 4 bases stayed unmatched. The DNA of the CDR3 is TGTGCCAGCGGTCGGGAGGACTCCTACAATGAGCAGTTCTTC. It is translated as CASGREDSYNEQFF.

This rearrangement joins TRBV28 to TRBJ1-2; no reliable D call. This CDR3 is built from 12 residues. The germline V gene encodes CDR1 MDHEN and CDR2 SYDVKM. Trimming pared 5 bases from V and 2 bases from J, leaving 6 bases between. DNA for the CDR3: TGTGCCAGCAGTCCCAGGAACTATGGCTACACCTTC. It is translated as CASSPRNYGYTF.

The V gene is TRBV9, the J gene TRBJ2-7; D possibly uses TRBD1 or TRBD2 (5 bases each). The CDR3 extends over 14 amino acids. Germline V CDR1 and CDR2: SGDLS, YYNGEE. Trimming removed 6 bases at V and 2 bases at J, with 15 bases between. CDR3 region: CASNGATPPYEQYF. CDR3 in DNA: TGTGCCAGCAACGGGGCGACCCCCCCCTACGAGCAGTACTTC.

The chain recombines TRBV27 with TRBJ1-1, with D maybe TRBD1 (5 bases). The CDR3 runs 12 residues. Germline CDR1 is MNHEY and CDR2 is SMNVEV (reference sequence). Trimming shortened V by 6 bases and J by 8 bases, and 13 bases separated the two germline ends. DNA for the CDR3: TGTGCCAGCAGGGTGGGCGGGGGAGAAGCTTTCTTT. This codes for CASRVGGGEAFF.

This clone was counted a single time. The gene calls are TRBV2 and TRBJ2-2; 7 bases align to TRBD1. The length of the CDR3 is 13 residues. V trimming: 10 bases; J trimming: 4 bases; junction bases outside the gene matches: 6. Germline V gene lookup returns CDR1 SNHLY and CDR2 FYNNEI. Written as DNA, the CDR3 is TGTGCCACCCTGACAGGGACCACCGGGGAGCTGTTTTTT. Its translation: CATLTGTTGELFF.

The chain joins TRBV25-1 to TRBJ2-1, with a weak D call TRBD2 (5 bases). The V end was cut by 2 bases, the J end by 8 bases, with 22 bases between. The CDR3 consists of 17 residues. The germline V gene has CDR1 MGHDK and CDR2 SYGVNS. The CDR3 bases are TGTGCCAGCAGTGAAGTGGGCGGGTTGGCCCTAGCCGATGAGCAGTTCTTC. Residues: CASSEVGGLALADEQFF. Based on the CDR3 plus reference TRBV25-1 and TRBJ2-1, the full variable domain is EADIYQTPRYLVIGTGKKITLECSQTMGHDKMYWYQQDPGMELHLIHYSYGVNSTEKGDLSSESTVSRIRTEHFPLTLESARPSHTSQYLCASSEVGGLALADEQFFGPGTRLTVL.

The gene calls are TRBV5-6 and TRBJ1-1; the D is unclear. CDR3 length: 18 amino acids. Trimming shortened V by 4 bases and J by 5 bases, and 27 bases separated the two germline ends. Per germline, CDR1 SGHDT and CDR2 YYEEEE. The CDR3 spells CASSTWTRILSKATEAFF. The CDR3 DNA sequence: TGTGCCAGCAGCACCTGGACGAGGATTCTTAGCAAGGCGACTGAAGCTTTCTTT.

The V call is TRBV18, the J call TRBJ2-3, with D possibly being TRBD1 or TRBD2 (5 bases each). The CDR3 runs 15 residues. Trimming took off 4 bases at V and 0 bases at J, with 11 bases between the two ends. The germline V gene has CDR1 KGHSH and CDR2 LQKENI. CDR3: CASSLGTVSTDTQYF. The CDR3 nucleotides read TGTGCCAGCTCACTCGGGACGGTTAGCACAGATACGCAGTATTTT.

The J gene is TRBJ1-1, the V gene TRBV7-9; maybe TRBD1 (6 bases). Trimming took 5 bases from V and 1 from J, leaving 14 bases between them. In germline, CDR1 is SEHNR, CDR2 FQNEAQ (reference sequence). This CDR3 comprises 15 residues. This CDR3 reads CASSLGGSRNTEAFF. CDR3 DNA: TGTGCCAGCAGCCTCGGGGGCTCGAGGAACACTGAAGCTTTCTTT.

The chain is built from TRBV6-5 and TRBJ2-7; D is possibly TRBD2 (5 bases). The V and J ends lost 2 bases and 3 bases respectively, with 14 bases between them. The CDR3 is 15 residues long. CDR1 and CDR2 from the germline V gene are MNHEY and SVGAGI. CDR3 sequence reads: CASSYVEDSSYEQYF. The CDR3 bases are TGTGCCAGCAGTTACGTCGAGGACTCGAGCTACGAGCAGTACTTC.

V is TRBV9 and J is TRBJ2-7, with D perhaps TRBD1 or TRBD2 (5 bases each). This CDR3 comprises 16 residues. The V and J ends lost 3 bases and 5 bases respectively, with 21 bases between them. Germline lookup yields CDR1 SGDLS and CDR2 YYNGEE. CDR3 region: CASSGTGTPGIHEQYF. In DNA form, the CDR3 reads TGTGCCAGCAGCGGGACCGGGACCCCGGGGATCCACGAGCAGTACTTC. The full variable domain, in which reference TRBV9 and TRBJ2-7 provide the parts outside the CDR3, is DSGVTQTPKHLITATGQRVTLRCSPRSGDLSVYWYQQSLDQGLQFLIQYYNGEERAKGNILERFSAQQFPDLHSELNLSSLELGDSALYFCASSGTGTPGIHEQYFGPGTRLTVT.

This clone has more than one count but fewer than ten. The genes are TRBV9 and TRBJ2-1, with D perhaps assigned TRBD1 or TRBD2 (5 bases each). V dropped 3 bases and J dropped 4 bases, with 20 bases sitting between them. The CDR3 covers 17 residues. Germline-derived CDR1 and CDR2 are SGDLS and YYNGEE. CDR3 region: CASSETGTPGFYNEQFF. In nucleotides, the CDR3 is TGTGCCAGCAGCGAAACCGGGACGCCAGGTTTTTACAATGAGCAGTTCTTC.

This chain uses TRBV4-1 with TRBJ1-2; a weak D match, TRBD1 (6 bases). Germline V CDR1 and CDR2: MGHRA, YSYEKL. The CDR3 contains 15 residues. V dropped 4 bases and J dropped 4 bases, with 16 bases sitting between them. CDR3 nucleotides: TGCGCCAGCAGCCTGACCCGGACAGAATTCTATGGCTACACCTTC. The encoded protein is CASSLTRTEFYGYTF.

V is TRBV19 and J is TRBJ1-5; a possible D gene is TRBD1 (6 bases). The CDR3 totals 15 residues. Germline assignment: CDR1 LNHDA and CDR2 SQIVND (reference sequence). The V end lost 9 bases, the J end lost 1 base, and 16 bases lay between the germline ends. The CDR3 sequence is CASNTQDSSNQPQHF. DNA of the CDR3: TGTGCCAGCAATACCCAGGACAGCAGCAATCAGCCCCAGCATTTT.

V and J are TRBV4-1 and TRBJ2-1, with D possibly TRBD1 on 5 matching bases. Per germline, CDR1 MGHRA and CDR2 YSYEKL. Deletions cut 0 bases from V and 9 bases from J, with 18 bases between. The CDR3 runs to 16 residues. The CDR3 DNA reads TGCGCCAGCAGCCAAGAAAGGCCGACAGTGGAAAGTGAGCAGTTCTTC. Protein: CASSQERPTVESEQFF.

This clone was seen only once. The junction does not match germline at one end; this may be a read error. The chain combines TRBV7-7 with TRBJ2-7; D not certain. This CDR3 contains 14 residues. Per the germline V gene, CDR1 is SSHAT and CDR2 is FNYEAQ (reference sequence). CDR3 amino acids: CASSSYQRSWEQYF. The CDR3 region has the DNA TGTGCTAGCAGCTCTTACCAGCGTTCCTGGGAGCAGTACTTC.